Below are 23 T cell receptor beta chains sequenced from a single sample in a study of T cells in Graves' hyperthyroidism and ophthalmopathy (dated by TCRdb to about 2019). Library method: multiplex PCR. TCRdb names Illumina HiSeq 2000 as the instrument used. The TCR beta CDR3 regions were amplified from RNA transcripts. The first round of RT-PCR for the TCR CDR3 was performed with the HTBI primer set and the Qiagen OneStep RT-PCR kit. In TCRdb, the public reads were trimmed at Q25 with fastp and aligned with MiXCR, with productive beta chains retained. Each CDR3 protein gets just one entry, which takes the most common genes and DNA from the rows behind it. Within this sample are about 400,000 distinct CDR3 sequences, with around 14% of them counted one time only. Around 7% of the sample lies in the top ten. The sequencing input was blood. All receptors derive from a woman aged 18-29 years with Graves' hyperthyroidism.

This clonotype showed up just a few times. This chain joins TRBV12-3 or TRBV12-4 and TRBJ2-4, with D perhaps matching TRBD2 (5 bases). CDR3 length equals 17 residues. Trimming pared 5 bases from V and 4 bases from J, leaving 21 bases between. The CDR3 DNA is TGTGCCAGCAGTGAGTTATCGTCAGGACCGGGGAAAAACATTCAGTACTTC. Encoded protein: CASSELSSGPGKNIQYF.

This clonotype has a count of ten or more. The chain couples TRBV30 to TRBJ1-1; TRBD1 matches 8 bases. This CDR3 has 12 amino acids. Per the germline V gene, CDR1 is GTSNPN and CDR2 is SVGIG (reference sequence). Losses at the gene ends were 3 bases for V and 7 bases for J; bases not matched to a gene: 4. The CDR3 reads CAWRAGGGEAFF. CDR3 DNA: TGTGCCTGGAGAGCAGGGGGCGGTGAAGCTTTCTTT. Filled out from reference TRBV30 and TRBJ1-1, the complete variable domain reads SQTIHQWPATLVQPVGSPLSLECTVEGTSNPNLYWYRQAAGRGLQLLFYSVGIGQISSEVPQNLSASRPQDRQFILSSKKLLLSDSGFYLCAWRAGGGEAFFGQGTRLTVV.

This clonotype was counted ten times or more. The gene calls are TRBV7-2 and TRBJ2-3; 7 bases line up with TRBD2. The CDR3 has 17 residues. V lost 4 bases to trimming and J lost 5 bases; unmatched junction nucleotides: 15. CDR1 and CDR2 (germline): SGHTA, FQGNSA. The CDR3 region is CASSSDYHPGGKDTQYF. DNA for the CDR3: TGTGCCAGCAGCTCCGACTACCACCCGGGGGGTAAAGATACGCAGTATTTT.

Comments on this clonotype: A much larger clone differs by one base, so this may be a read error. V gene TRBV5-1 combines with J gene TRBJ2-3; no firm D call. The V gene lost 0 bases and the J gene lost 4 bases, with 12 bases spanning the gap. The CDR3 spans 15 residues. The germline V gene encodes CDR1 SGHRS and CDR2 YFSETQ. The CDR3 reads CASSLDPATSDTQYF. CDR3 nucleotides: TGCGCCAGCAGCTTGGACCCAGCAACCTCAGATACGCAGTATTTT. Together with reference TRBV5-1 and TRBJ2-3, the CDR3 gives the full variable domain: KAGVTQTPRYLIKTRGQQVTLSCSPISGHRSVSWYQQTPGQGLQFLFEYFSETQRNKGNFPGRFSGRQFSNSRSEMNVSTLELGDSALYLCASSLDPATSDTQYFGPGTRLTVL.

V and J are TRBV11-2 and TRBJ2-7; D is uncertain. The CDR3 sequence is 15 residues long. The ends were cut back, 4 bases at V and 4 bases at J, with 17 bases in the middle. Per germline, CDR1 SGHAT and CDR2 FQNNGV. The CDR3 protein is CASSSASGSPYEQYF. CDR3 sequence (DNA): TGTGCCAGCAGCTCCGCTTCCGGGTCGCCGTACGAGCAGTACTTC.

This clonotype was recorded at least ten times. The rearrangement uses TRBV12-3 or TRBV12-4 and TRBJ2-4, with 8 nucleotides matching TRBD1. The CDR3 contains 15 residues. The V segment lost 4 bases and the J segment 1 base; nucleotides outside the gene matches: 3. The CDR3 sequence: CASSYRGSAKNIQYF. In DNA form, the CDR3 reads TGTGCCAGCAGTTACAGGGGGTCGGCCAAAAACATTCAGTACTTC.

Ten or more counts support this clonotype. The chain has TRBV20-1 and TRBJ2-4, with a weak D call TRBD2 (6 bases). The germline V and J ends were trimmed by 6 bases and 6 bases, with 12 bases remaining between them. The CDR3 covers 12 residues. Germline CDR1 and CDR2: DFQATT and SNEGSKA (reference sequence). CDR3 protein: CSASGTGNIQYF. The CDR3 bases are TGCAGTGCGTCCGGGACTGGAAACATTCAGTACTTC.

Many counts were recorded for this clonotype. The chain joins TRBV18 to TRBJ2-7, with D possibly matching TRBD1 (6 bases). Germline V lookup: CDR1 KGHSH, CDR2 LQKENI. Trimming shortened V by 4 bases and J by 4 bases, and 11 bases separated the two germline ends. The CDR3 consists of 13 residues. For the CDR3, the DNA is TGTGCCAGCTCACTCGGACAGAAATACGAGCAGTACTTC. It translates to CASSLGQKYEQYF.

Many counts were recorded for this clonotype. This rearrangement joins TRBV28 to TRBJ1-5; 8 nucleotides agree with TRBD1. The junction had 19 bases not matched to a gene; V was cut back by 6 bases and J by 0 bases. The CDR3 has 20 residues. Per the germline V gene, CDR1 is MDHEN and CDR2 is SYDVKM. Here the CDR3 reads CASRGTRTGKPGNSNQPQHF. Here the CDR3 DNA reads TGTGCCAGCAGGGGCACCAGGACAGGGAAGCCGGGGAATAGCAATCAGCCCCAGCATTTT. The variable domain in full, completed from reference TRBV28 and TRBJ1-5, reads DVKVTQSSRYLVKRTGEKVFLECVQDMDHENMFWYRQDPGLGLRLIYFSYDVKMKEKGDIPEGYSVSREKKERFSLILESASTNQTSMYLCASRGTRTGKPGNSNQPQHFGDGTRLSIL.

This clonotype was seen repeatedly, ten times or more. The chain joins TRBV5-8 to TRBJ2-7; no clear D gene. This CDR3 has 13 residues. V was trimmed by 1 base and J by 7 bases, leaving 12 bases between them. Germline V gene data show CDR1 as SGHTS and CDR2 as YDEGEE. The CDR3 here is CASSLRSLGEQYF. Written as DNA, the CDR3 is TGTGCCAGCAGCTTGCGGTCCCTCGGGGAGCAGTACTTC.

This clonotype has only a few counts. This rearrangement joins TRBV7-3 to TRBJ2-7; D gene unclear. Germline CDR1 reads SGHTA; CDR2 reads FQGTGA. The length of the CDR3 is 15 residues. V shed 2 bases and J shed 7 bases, with 18 bases lying between them. The CDR3, as DNA: TGTGCCAGCAGCTTAGCCCCCGGGCCCCTCCTGGAGCAGTACTTC. This translates into CASSLAPGPLLEQYF.

This CDR3 reads CASSQGWPSFNEKLFF. CDR3 nucleotide sequence: TGTGCCAGCAGCCAAGGGTGGCCTTCTTTTAATGAAAAACTGTTTTTT. V and J are TRBV4-2 and TRBJ1-4; D gene unclear. Germline CDR1 LGHNA, CDR2 YNFKEQ. The V and J ends lost 1 base and 4 bases respectively, with 13 bases between them. CDR3 size: 16 residues.

This clonotype was detected many times. This chain connects TRBV2 to TRBJ2-1, with 13 bases that match TRBD2. V lost 8 bases, J lost 9 bases, and 13 bases stayed unmatched. The CDR3 has 16 residues. Germline CDR1 SNHLY, CDR2 FYNNEI. CDR3 sequence: CASGRTSGGAGGEQFF. CDR3 bases: TGTGCCAGCGGTCGTACTAGCGGGGGGGCCGGAGGTGAGCAGTTCTTC.

This clonotype was observed at least ten times. This rearrangement joins TRBV12-3 or TRBV12-4 to TRBJ2-5; 9 nucleotides align to TRBD1. J lost 1 base, V lost 3 bases, and 6 bases had no gene match. The CDR3 runs 16 residues. The CDR3 DNA follows: TGTGCCAGCAGTTTTCGGACAGGGGAAGGCCAAGAGACCCAGTACTTC. Amino acid sequence: CASSFRTGEGQETQYF.

This clonotype appeared many times. V gene TRBV7-8 combines with J gene TRBJ1-5, with D perhaps TRBD1 (5 bases). The CDR3 length is 16 residues. V was cut by 0 bases and J by 3 bases, with 12 bases left in between. Germline assignment: CDR1 SGHVS and CDR2 FQNEAQ. The CDR3 region has the DNA TGTGCCAGCAGCTTAGCATGGAGGGGAGCCAATCAGCCCCAGCATTTT. Translation gives CASSLAWRGANQPQHF.

This clonotype was counted many times. The rearrangement links TRBV3-1 to TRBJ2-3; TRBD1 might be the D (6 bases). The CDR3 runs to 14 residues. Trimming removed 7 bases from V and 1 base from J, with 12 bases in between. CDR1 and CDR2 (germline): LGHDT, YNNKEL (reference sequence). The CDR3 is CASTPRQGTDTQYF. In DNA form, the CDR3 reads TGTGCCAGCACCCCGCGACAGGGCACAGATACGCAGTATTTT.

This clonotype has a count of ten or more. This rearrangement joins TRBV6-1 to TRBJ1-3; no clear D. The CDR3 extends over 14 amino acids. Per the germline V gene, CDR1 is MNHNS and CDR2 is SASEGT. The germline V and J ends were trimmed by 3 bases and 3 bases, with 9 bases remaining between them. The CDR3 loop is CASSDPGFGNTIYF. The CDR3 DNA reads as TGTGCCAGCAGTGACCCGGGTTTTGGAAACACCATATATTTT.

This clonotype appeared many times. The chain joins TRBV7-3 to TRBJ2-1; 10 nucleotides line up with TRBD2. Unmatched junction bases numbered 6, after V lost 4 bases and J lost 3 bases. The germline V gene has CDR1 SGHTA and CDR2 FQGTGA. The CDR3 is made up of 16 amino acids. This CDR3 is CASSSLGLANYNEQFF. The DNA of the CDR3 is TGTGCCAGCAGCTCGCTGGGACTAGCGAACTACAATGAGCAGTTCTTC.

This clonotype occurred many times. The chain uses TRBV6-1 and TRBJ2-1; weak D call: TRBD1 (5 bases). CDR3 length: 14 residues. Germline assignment: CDR1 MNHNS and CDR2 SASEGT. V lost 6 bases, J lost 6 bases, and 15 bases lay in between. The CDR3 nucleotides are TGTGCCAGCAGAAGGGGTGCGATTGGCAATGAGCAGTTCTTC. Protein product: CASRRGAIGNEQFF.

This clonotype was detected many times. The rearrangement uses TRBV7-9 and TRBJ2-1; TRBD2 matches at 11 bases. V dropped 5 bases and J dropped 8; count of bases not matched to a gene: 14. The germline gives CDR1 SEHNR, CDR2 FQNEAQ (reference sequence). The CDR3 sequence is 17 residues long. In DNA form, the CDR3 reads TGTGCCAGCAGCCCATCGATATTAGCGGGAGGGAACGATGAGCAGTTCTTC. This encodes CASSPSILAGGNDEQFF.

This clonotype was found many times. The chain has TRBV6-1 and TRBJ2-7, with TRBD1 identical over 9 bases. The CDR3 is 16 residues long. In germline, CDR1 is MNHNS, CDR2 SASEGT. The trim removed 5 bases at V and 2 bases at J, leaving 10 bases unmatched. The CDR3 sequence is CASSSTGQGPTYEQYF. The CDR3 bases are TGTGCCAGCAGTTCCACGGGACAGGGACCTACCTACGAGCAGTACTTC.

CDR3 bases: TGTGCCAGCTCACCACCAGGGTCCACTGAAGCTTTCTTT. It specifies CASSPPGSTEAFF. This rearrangement joins TRBV18 to TRBJ1-1; no firm D call. CDR3 length: 13 residues. Germline CDR1 is KGHSH and CDR2 is LQKENI. Trimming stripped 0 bases from V and 4 bases from J, with 6 bases between. Variable domain in full (rest from reference TRBV18 and TRBJ1-1): NAGVMQNPRHLVRRRGQEARLRCSPMKGHSHVYWYRQLPEEGLKFMVYLQKENIIDESGMPKERFSAEFPKEGPSILRIQQVVRGDSAAYFCASSPPGSTEAFFGQGTRLTVV.

Ten or more counts support this clonotype. CDR3 in amino acids: CAWDLYTGELFF. The CDR3 DNA reads as TGTGCCTGGGACCTTTATACTGGGGAGCTGTTTTTT. This chain uses TRBV30 with TRBJ2-2, with unresolved D. CDR1 GTSNPN and CDR2 SVGIG come from the germline V gene (reference sequence). Trimming cost V 5 bases and J 8 bases, with 12 bases left between them. The CDR3 runs to 12 residues.